Presented here are 10 T cell receptor beta chains from one specimen sequenced in a study of response to subunit inactivated influenza vaccine. TCRdb re-called the RT-PCR reads with MiXCR, one entry per CDR3 protein. This table has about 650,000 distinct CDR3 sequences, about 14% appearing once. This specimen was PBMCs from blood, taken around 14 days before vaccination. These receptors originate from a man aged 50 to 60 who received an inactivated influenza vaccine.

V usage is TRBV7-2 and J usage is TRBJ2-7; 8 bases align to TRBD2. The CDR3 covers 15 residues. In germline, CDR1 is SGHTA, CDR2 FQGNSA. The V segment lost 10 bases and the J segment 0 bases; nucleotides outside the gene matches: 11. CDR3 amino acids: CATRVTSASSYEQYF. Here the CDR3 DNA reads TGTGCCACCAGGGTGACTAGCGCCTCCTCCTACGAGCAGTACTTC.

The V gene is TRBV16, the J gene TRBJ1-5, with D unresolved. V was shortened by 0 bases and J by 6 bases, with 12 bases between the two germline ends. Germline V gene sequence: CDR1 KGHSY, CDR2 FQNENV. The length of the CDR3 is 15 residues. The CDR3 loop is CASSQSAALSQPQHF. CDR3 nucleotide sequence: TGTGCCAGCAGCCAATCTGCGGCCTTGAGTCAGCCCCAGCATTTT. The variable domain in full, completed from reference TRBV16 and TRBJ1-5, reads GEEVAQTPKHLVRGEGQKAKLYCAPIKGHSYVFWYQQVLKNEFKFLISFQNENVFDETGMPKERFSAKCLPNSPCSLEIQATKLEDSAVYFCASSQSAALSQPQHFGDGTRLSIL.

The chain is built from TRBV7-2 and TRBJ2-5; D call uncertain. V lost 2 bases and J 9 bases, leaving 7 bases between the germline ends. Germline CDR1 SGHTA, CDR2 FQGNSA. There are 11 residues in the CDR3. The CDR3 DNA follows: TGTGCCAGCAGCTTAAGTGAGGCCCAGTACTTC. Translated, it gives CASSLSEAQYF.

This clonotype was seen a few times. The rearrangement links TRBV15 to TRBJ2-1; TRBD1 matches at 8 bases. The CDR3 has 15 amino acids. The germline V gene has CDR1 LNHNV and CDR2 YYDKDF (reference sequence). With 5 bases clipped from V and 9 bases from J, the junction kept 12 bases outside the gene matches. CDR3 region: CATSARQGSGVEQFF. Here the CDR3 DNA reads TGTGCCACCAGCGCCAGACAGGGGTCCGGCGTTGAGCAGTTCTTC.

This clonotype was found a few times. This chain connects TRBV6-2 or TRBV6-3 to TRBJ2-3, with 8 bases matching TRBD2. This CDR3 comprises 13 residues. V shed 6 bases and J 4 bases; nucleotides not matched to a gene: 3. Germline V CDR1 and CDR2: MNHEY, SVGEGT. The CDR3 sequence is CASRLRGADTQYF. Written as DNA, the CDR3 is TGTGCCAGCAGGCTGCGGGGGGCAGATACGCAGTATTTT.

This clonotype was observed a handful of times. This chain links TRBV20-1 with TRBJ2-3; TRBD2 aligns across 9 bases. There are 14 residues in the CDR3. The germline V gene encodes CDR1 DFQATT and CDR2 SNEGSKA (reference sequence). The junction had 6 bases not matched to a gene; V was cut back by 3 bases and J by 5 bases. The CDR3 here is CSARAGGPKDTQYF. CDR3 sequence (DNA): TGCAGTGCTAGGGCGGGAGGGCCTAAAGATACGCAGTATTTT.

Many counts were recorded for this clonotype. The chain employs TRBV5-1 and TRBJ1-6, with a tentative D call TRBD1 (5 bases). CDR3 length equals 15 residues. Germline CDR1 is SGHRS and CDR2 is YFSETQ. V lost 4 bases and J lost 9, with 17 bases in between. CDR3 sequence (DNA): TGCGCCAGCAGCCTATCACAGGTTGGAGGTTCACCCCTCCACTTT. Protein: CASSLSQVGGSPLHF. Based on the CDR3 plus reference TRBV5-1 and TRBJ1-6, the full variable domain is KAGVTQTPRYLIKTRGQQVTLSCSPISGHRSVSWYQQTPGQGLQFLFEYFSETQRNKGNFPGRFSGRQFSNSRSEMNVSTLELGDSALYLCASSLSQVGGSPLHFGNGTRLTVT.

This clonotype was picked up a small number of times. The rearrangement joins TRBV5-1 to TRBJ1-1, with D tentatively TRBD1 (5 bases). The V gene's germline CDR1 is SGHRS and CDR2 YFSETQ. This CDR3 has 14 residues. Trimming stripped 1 base from V and 3 bases from J, with 10 bases between. DNA for the CDR3: TGCGCCAGCAGCTTGTTATCGGGGGACACTGAAGCTTTCTTT. This sequence encodes CASSLLSGDTEAFF.

This clonotype came up a few times. This chain uses TRBV29-1 with TRBJ2-7; no clear D. V gave up 4 bases and J gave up 5 bases, with 9 bases separating them. CDR3 length: 11 amino acids. Germline CDR1 reads SQVTM; CDR2 reads ANQGSEA. In DNA form, the CDR3 reads TGCAGCGTTGTGAGAGTGGACGAGCAGTACTTC. Translation gives CSVVRVDEQYF.

This clonotype was seen more than once but under ten times. The J gene is TRBJ1-1, the V gene TRBV6-2 or TRBV6-3; no firm D call. Germline loops: CDR1 MNHEY, CDR2 SVGEGT. The CDR3 has 14 residues. V lost 2 bases, J lost 3 bases, and 10 bases lay in between. CDR3 nucleotide sequence: TGTGCCAGCAGTTACGGTATCCGAGACACTGAAGCTTTCTTT. Protein: CASSYGIRDTEAFF.